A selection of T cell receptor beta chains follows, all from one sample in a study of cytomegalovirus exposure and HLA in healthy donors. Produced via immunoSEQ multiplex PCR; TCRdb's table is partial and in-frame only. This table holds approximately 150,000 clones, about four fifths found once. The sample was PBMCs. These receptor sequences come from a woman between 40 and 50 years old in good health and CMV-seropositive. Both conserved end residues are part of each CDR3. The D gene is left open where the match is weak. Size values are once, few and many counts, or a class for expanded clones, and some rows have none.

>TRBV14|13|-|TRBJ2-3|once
TGTGCCAGCAGCCAAAATTACGGGGATACGCAGTATTTT
CASSQNYGDTQYF
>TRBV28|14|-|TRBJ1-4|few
TGTGCCAGCAGCCTACAGGGTATGAATGAAAAACTGTTTTTT
CASSLQGMNEKLFF
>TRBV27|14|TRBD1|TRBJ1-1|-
TGTGCCAGCAGCCATCAAGGGGGCGGCACTGAAGCTTTCTTT
CASSHQGGGTEAFF
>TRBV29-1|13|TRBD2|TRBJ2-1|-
TGCAGCGTTGACCCCGGGAGGGGTGGTGAGCAGTTCTTC
CSVDPGRGGEQFF
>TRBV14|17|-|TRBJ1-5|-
TGTGCCAGCAGCCAAGATTTGTATTATTATAGCAATCAGCCCCAGCATTTT
CASSQDLYYYSNQPQHF
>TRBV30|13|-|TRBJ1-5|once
TGTGCCTGGAGTGTACTTAGCAATCAGCCCCAGCATTTT
CAWSVLSNQPQHF
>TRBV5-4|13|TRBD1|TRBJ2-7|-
TGTGCCAGCAGCCGGGACAGCCACTACGAGCAGTACTTC
CASSRDSHYEQYF
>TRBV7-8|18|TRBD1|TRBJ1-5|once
TGTGCCAGCAGCTTATCATTTAGGGACAGGACCTACCAACAGCCCCAGCATTTT
CASSLSFRDRTYQQPQHF
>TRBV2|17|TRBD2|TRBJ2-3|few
TGTGCCAGCAGTCTAGCGGGAGGGGCTCTTACCACAGATACGCAGTATTTT
CASSLAGGALTTDTQYF
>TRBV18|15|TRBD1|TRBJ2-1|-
TGTGCCAGCTCCCTACAGGGGGGCTCCTACAATGAGCAGTTCTTC
CASSLQGGSYNEQFF
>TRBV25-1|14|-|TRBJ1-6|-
TGTGCCAGCAGTGTGGAGATTCATAATTCACCCCTCCACTTT
CASSVEIHNSPLHF
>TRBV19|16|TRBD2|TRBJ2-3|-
TGTGCCAGTAGTATGTTGCGGGAGCCGAGCTGGGATACGCAGTATTTT
CASSMLREPSWDTQYF
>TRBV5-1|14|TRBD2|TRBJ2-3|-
TGCGCCAGCAGCCCGACTAGCGGCACAGATACGCAGTATTTT
CASSPTSGTDTQYF
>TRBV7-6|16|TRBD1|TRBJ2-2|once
TGTGCCAGCAGCTCTGGGACAGGGGGCATCGGCGGGGAGCTGTTTTTT
CASSSGTGGIGGELFF
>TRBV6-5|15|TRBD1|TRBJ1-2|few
TGTGCCAGCAGTTACTCAGGGGGCAAACACTATGGCTACACCTTC
CASSYSGGKHYGYTF
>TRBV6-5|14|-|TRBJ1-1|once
TGTGCCAGCAGTTATGGGCAGCTGAACACTGAAGCTTTCTTT
CASSYGQLNTEAFF
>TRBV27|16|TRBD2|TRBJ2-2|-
TGTGCCAGCAGTCGACTAGCGGGAGCCAACACCGGGGAGCTGTTTTTT
CASSRLAGANTGELFF
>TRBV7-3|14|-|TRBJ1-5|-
TGTGCCAGCAGCTTCACGACAGTCAATCAGCCCCAGCATTTT
CASSFTTVNQPQHF
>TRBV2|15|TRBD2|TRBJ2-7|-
TGTGCCAGCAGTGTGGGGGACTACGGATCCTACGAGCAGTACTTC
CASSVGDYGSYEQYF
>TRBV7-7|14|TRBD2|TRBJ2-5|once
TGTGCTAGCAGCTTAGGCCCAGCGGGAGGGACCCAGTACTTC
CASSLGPAGGTQYF
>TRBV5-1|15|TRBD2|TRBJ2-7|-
TGCGCCAGCAGCTCCCGACTAGCGGGGACCTACGAGCAGTACTTC
CASSSRLAGTYEQYF
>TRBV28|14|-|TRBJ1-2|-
TGTGCCAGCAGTTATCGAGAGGTTAACTATGGCTACACCTTC
CASSYREVNYGYTF
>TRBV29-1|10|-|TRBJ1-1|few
TGCAGCGTAATAGCCACTGAAGCTTTCTTT
CSVIATEAFF
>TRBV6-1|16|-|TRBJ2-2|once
TGTGCCAGCAGTGAGAGGCAGGGAGGTTACACCGGGGAGCTGTTTTTT
CASSERQGGYTGELFF
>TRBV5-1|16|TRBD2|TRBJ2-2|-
TGCGCCAGCAGCCAGGGACTAGCGGGAGTTTCCGGGGAGCTGTTTTTT
CASSQGLAGVSGELFF
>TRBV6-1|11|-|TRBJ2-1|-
TGTGCCACCCGACAGTTCTATGAGCAGTTCTTC
CATRQFYEQFF
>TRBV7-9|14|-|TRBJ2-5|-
TGTGCCAGCGCCCCCCTCGAGGGGGAAGAGACCCAGTACTTC
CASAPLEGEETQYF
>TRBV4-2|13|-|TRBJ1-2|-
TGTGCCAGCAGCCAAGAGGGAGGGGGTGGCTACACCTTC
CASSQEGGGGYTF
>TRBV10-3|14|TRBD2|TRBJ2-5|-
TGTGCCACAAAAGGACTAGCGGGAGAAGAGACCCAGTACTTC
CATKGLAGEETQYF
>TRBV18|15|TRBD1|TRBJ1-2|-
TGTGCCAGCTCTCCCAAAGACAGGGGCGGCTATGGCTACACCTTC
CASSPKDRGGYGYTF
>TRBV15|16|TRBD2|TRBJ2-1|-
TGTGCCACCAGCAGTAGCGGGAGGGCCTCCTACAATGAGCAGTTCTTC
CATSSSGRASYNEQFF
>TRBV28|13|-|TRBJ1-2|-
TGTGCCAGCAGTTTTGCCGACAGATATGGCTACACCTTC
CASSFADRYGYTF
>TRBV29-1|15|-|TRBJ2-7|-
TGCAGCGTCTTGGGGAGCCCGACGAATGGCTACGAGCAGTACTTC
CSVLGSPTNGYEQYF
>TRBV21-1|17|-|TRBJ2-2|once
TGTGCCAGCAGCAAAGCTTGGCTAGCGGGATGGGTCGGGGAGCTGTTTTTT
CASSKAWLAGWVGELFF
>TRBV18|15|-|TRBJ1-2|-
TGTGCCAGCTCACCCGTGGCAGGGCCTAACTATGGCTACACCTTC
CASSPVAGPNYGYTF
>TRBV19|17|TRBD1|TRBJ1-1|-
TGTGCCAGTAAGAACCGTGGACAGGTGGGGATGAACACTGAAGCTTTCTTT
CASKNRGQVGMNTEAFF
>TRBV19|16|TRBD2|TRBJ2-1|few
TGTGCCAGTAGTATGTCGCTAGCGGGACCCGACAATGAGCAGTTCTTC
CASSMSLAGPDNEQFF
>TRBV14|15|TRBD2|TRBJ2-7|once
TGTGCCAGCAGCCAAGAGGCGGGAGCGGACTACGAGCAGTACTTC
CASSQEAGADYEQYF
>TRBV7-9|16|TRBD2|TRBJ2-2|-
TGTGCCAGCAGCTTAGGCCGACTAGCGGCCACCGGGGAGCTGTTTTTT
CASSLGRLAATGELFF
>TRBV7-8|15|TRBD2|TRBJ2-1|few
TGTGCCAGCAGCTTACCTGCGGGAGTCTACAATGAGCAGTTCTTC
CASSLPAGVYNEQFF
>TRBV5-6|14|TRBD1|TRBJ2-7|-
TGTGCCAGCAGCGCCGGACAGGGAGGCTACGAGCAGTACTTC
CASSAGQGGYEQYF
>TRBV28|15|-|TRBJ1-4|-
TGTGCCAGCACCCTGGGCCTCGTCCTTAATGAAAAACTGTTTTTT
CASTLGLVLNEKLFF
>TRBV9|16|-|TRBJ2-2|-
TGTGCCAGCAGCGTTATGGCGACTAGGAACACCGGGGAGCTGTTTTTT
CASSVMATRNTGELFF
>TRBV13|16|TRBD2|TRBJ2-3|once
TGTGCCAGCAGCCCGCGGACTAGCGGATACACAGATACGCAGTATTTT
CASSPRTSGYTDTQYF